These T cell receptor beta chains were read from a single sample in a study of T-cell reconstitution after alpha-beta-depleted transplantation in children. TCRdb ran MiXCR on the PCR reads and lists one entry per CDR3 protein. The sample carries some 490,000 distinct CDR3 sequences, under 15% recorded once. Sequencing was performed on PBMCs from the stem cell graft donor, taken from the stem cell graft. The source of these receptors is a human donor who donated a stem cell graft to a child with combined immunodeficiency. CDR3s leave out the opening cysteine and the closing phenylalanine or tryptophan. The order of the fields is V gene, D gene, J gene, clone size, CDR3 protein. The D gene is left open where the match is weak. Only some rows state a clone size, as once, few, many or a class for expanded clones.

TRBV30,TRBD1,TRBJ2-1,NA,AWSPTGSEQF
TRBV20-1,TRBD2,TRBJ2-7,few,SASGTSGGYEQY
TRBV15,NA,TRBJ1-2,few,ATSRGVVYGYT
TRBV5-5,NA,TRBJ2-1,NA,ASSLGDRQF
TRBV5-1,NA,TRBJ1-2,NA,ASSLAGEGRPLYGYT
TRBV7-9,TRBD1,TRBJ1-2,few,ASDRGQDYGYT
TRBV12-3/TRBV12-4,NA,TRBJ2-5,NA,ASSILGRKQETQY
TRBV7-9,NA,TRBJ2-5,NA,ASSFGGAGETQY
TRBV3-1,NA,TRBJ2-6,many,ASSQDHSGANVLT
TRBV2,NA,TRBJ1-2,many,ASSWDNLSGYT
TRBV20-1,NA,TRBJ1-1,NA,SASTGVLSTEAF
TRBV30,NA,TRBJ2-1,NA,AWSVYTLPHEQF
TRBV15,TRBD1,TRBJ1-2,few,ATTADRATYGYT
TRBV2,NA,TRBJ2-7,NA,ASRNLEGVMYEQY
TRBV11-3,NA,TRBJ2-1,NA,ASSSYSEQF
TRBV2,TRBD2,TRBJ2-1,few,ASRRASGDNEQF
TRBV7-9,NA,TRBJ2-7,NA,ASSLLGRGLNEQY
TRBV2,TRBD1,TRBJ2-5,NA,ASSPNRGQRGETQY
TRBV5-1,TRBD1,TRBJ2-7,NA,ASSLTSGTGYEQY
TRBV29-1,NA,TRBJ1-1,few,SVDPRAGPAF
TRBV5-1,NA,TRBJ2-3,many,ASSFDRMDTQY
TRBV7-2,TRBD1,TRBJ2-7,NA,ASSFSGGRTYEQY
TRBV20-1,TRBD1,TRBJ1-5,NA,SASQGAQSNQPQH
TRBV6-2/TRBV6-3,TRBD1,TRBJ2-7,NA,ASTTTGGLYEQY
TRBV10-3,TRBD2,TRBJ2-1,NA,AIREAGGQF
TRBV28,NA,TRBJ2-1,NA,ASSKHNEQF
TRBV2,TRBD2,TRBJ2-7,NA,ASKLAGGVGFEQY